The sample holds a few counts of the clone carrying this T cell receptor beta chain. V lost 4 bases to trimming and J lost 3 bases, with 10 bases between them. The CDR3 has 14 residues. CDR1 and CDR2 (germline): ENHRY, SYGVKD. This entry is derived from a study of T-cell reconstitution after alpha-beta-depleted transplantation in children. Preparation of the TCRbeta library was carried out with unique molecular identifiers. TCRdb re-called the PCR reads through MiXCR, storing one row per CDR3 protein. The top ten clones hold 2.5% to 3.5% of a sample with hundreds of thousands of distinct CDR3 sequences, 18% of them seen once.

The TCR sequence derives from a human donor who donated a stem cell graft to a child with acute lymphoblastic leukemia. Material: PBMCs from the stem cell graft donor, obtained from the stem cell graft. The V call is TRBV10-3, the J call TRBJ1-5; D is undetermined. The CDR3 bases are TGTGCCATCAGTGTGCCAGGAACCAATCAGCCCCAGCATTTT. Protein: CAISVPGTNQPQHF.